This TCR beta chain came from a study of blood T cell repertoires in COVID-19. Study in general: Sites in the United States, Italy and Spain provided acute and convalescent COVID-19 samples. PBMCs, B-cell-depleted T cells, or T cells were the source of the cDNA or gDNA that made up the material.

The junction had 15 bases not matched to a gene; V was cut back by 2 bases and J by 1 base. The CDR3 runs 19 residues. CDR1 and CDR2 (germline): SNHLY, FYNNEI. Original processing notes: How many nucleated cells were present was estimated from reference gene primer amplification. TCRdb's copy holds only in-frame clones and misses some; the assay was immunoSEQ multiplex PCR. V, J and clone size are those of that table, while D and trimming were read from the DNA. The sample yields about 210,000 clones, 92% seen once. The chain joins TRBV2 to TRBJ2-3, with 7 positions matching TRBD2. The TCR sequence derives from a man aged 25 to 40 with acute or convalescent COVID-19. The material sequenced was peripheral blood. CDR3: CASSERRRGLVDRTDTQYF. The CDR3 coding sequence is TGTGCCAGCAGTGAAAGAAGGCGAGGACTAGTCGACCGCACAGATACGCAGTATTTT.